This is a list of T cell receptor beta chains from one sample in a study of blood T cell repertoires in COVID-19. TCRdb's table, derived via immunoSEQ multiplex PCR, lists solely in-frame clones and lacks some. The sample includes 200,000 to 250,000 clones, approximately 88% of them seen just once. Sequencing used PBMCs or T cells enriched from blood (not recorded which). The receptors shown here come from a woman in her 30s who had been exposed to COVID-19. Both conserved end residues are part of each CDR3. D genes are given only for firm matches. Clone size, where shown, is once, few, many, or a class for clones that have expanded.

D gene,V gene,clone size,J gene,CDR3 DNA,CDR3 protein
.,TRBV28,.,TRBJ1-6,TGTGCCAGCAGTTTACCACATTTTAATTCACCCCTCCACTTT,CASSLPHFNSPLHF
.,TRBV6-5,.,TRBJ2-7,TGTGCCAGCGGAACAGGGCCAACCTACGAGCAGTACTTC,CASGTGPTYEQYF
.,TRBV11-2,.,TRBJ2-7,TGTGCCAGCAGCTTAGTGGTAGTGGACGAGCAGTACTTC,CASSLVVVDEQYF
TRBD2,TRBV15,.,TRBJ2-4,TGTGCCACCAGCAGAGATCGGGATAGCGGGAGGGCCGGAAACATTCAGTACTTC,CATSRDRDSGRAGNIQYF
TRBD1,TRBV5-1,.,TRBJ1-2,TGCGCCAGCAGCTCTGGGGCAGGGGGCGACTATGGCTACACCTTC,CASSSGAGGDYGYTF
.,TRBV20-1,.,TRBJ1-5,TGCAGTGCTAGTAAGGGGAACAATCAGCCCCAGCATTTT,CSASKGNNQPQHF
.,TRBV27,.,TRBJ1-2,TGTGCCAGCAGTTTATTCCCAAACTATGGCTACACCTTC,CASSLFPNYGYTF
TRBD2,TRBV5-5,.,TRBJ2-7,TGTGCCAGCAGCTTTACTAGCGTTGGCGAGCAGTACTTC,CASSFTSVGEQYF
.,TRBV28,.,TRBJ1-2,TGTGCCAGCAGTTTATTGGCCGCCTATGGCTACACCTTC,CASSLLAAYGYTF
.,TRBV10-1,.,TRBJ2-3,TGCGCCAGCAGCCGGAGGGCAGCGGGAGATACGCAGTATTTT,CASSRRAAGDTQYF
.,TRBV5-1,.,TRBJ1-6,TGCGCCAGCAGCTCTCTCCGGGGGAATTCACCCCTCCACTTT,CASSSLRGNSPLHF
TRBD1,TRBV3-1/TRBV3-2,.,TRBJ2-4,TGTGCCAGCAGCCATGCTCCCGGGACAGGAATGAAACTAGCCAAAAACATTCAGTACTTC,CASSHAPGTGMKLAKNIQYF
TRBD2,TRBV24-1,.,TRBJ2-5,TGTGCCACCAGTGATTTGACACTAGCGGGGGGTCAAGAGACCCAGTACTTC,CATSDLTLAGGQETQYF
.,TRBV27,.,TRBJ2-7,TGTGCCAGCAGTTTATCGCGGGGCGGAGGACACGAGCAGTACTTC,CASSLSRGGGHEQYF
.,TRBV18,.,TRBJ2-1,TGTGCCAGCTCACCAGACGATCCAGGGCGGCAGAGATACTTGGAGCAGTTCTTC,CASSPDDPGRQRYLEQFF
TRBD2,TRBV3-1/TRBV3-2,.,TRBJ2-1,TGTGCCAGCAGCCAAGGAGGACTTATGGCCGGGGGGGAGTTCTTC,CASSQGGLMAGGEFF
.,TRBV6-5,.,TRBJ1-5,TGTGCCAGCAGGCCCGGACTCAATCAGCCCCAGCATTTT,CASRPGLNQPQHF
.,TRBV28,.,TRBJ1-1,TGTGCCAGCAGTTTGTCTCTTCCACAACAGTTTCTAGTCAGGGTTACTGAAGCTTTCTTT,CASSLSLPQQFLVRVTEAFF
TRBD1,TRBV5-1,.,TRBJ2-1,TGCGCCAGCAGCTTGGAACAGGGGGCCTACAATGAGCAGTTCTTC,CASSLEQGAYNEQFF
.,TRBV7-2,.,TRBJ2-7,TGTGCCAGCAGCTTAGAAGTACACAGCTCCTACGAGCAGTACTTC,CASSLEVHSSYEQYF
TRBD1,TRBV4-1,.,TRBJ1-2,TGCGCCAGCAGCCAAGATTCTAGGGGGCAAATCTATGGCTACACCTTC,CASSQDSRGQIYGYTF
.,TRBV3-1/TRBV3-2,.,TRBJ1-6,TGTGCCAGCAGCCAAGAGCAACAGACTAATTCACCCCTCCACTTT,CASSQEQQTNSPLHF
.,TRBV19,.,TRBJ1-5,TGTGCCAGTAGTATAGGTAGGCGGAATCAGCCCCAGCATTTT,CASSIGRRNQPQHF
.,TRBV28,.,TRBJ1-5,TGTGCCAGCAGTTTCCACAGGTTCAATCAGCCCCAGCATTTT,CASSFHRFNQPQHF
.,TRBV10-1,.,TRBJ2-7,TGCGCCAGCAGTGATAGGTCTTTCGGCGGCGAGCAGTACTTC,CASSDRSFGGEQYF
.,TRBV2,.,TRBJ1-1,TGTGCCAGCAGTGAAGAGTTTCAGACTATGAACACTGAAGCTTTCTTT,CASSEEFQTMNTEAFF
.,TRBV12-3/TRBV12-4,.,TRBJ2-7,TGTGCCAGCAGTTTGGCAACGAGGCCGCAGTACTTC,CASSLATRPQYF
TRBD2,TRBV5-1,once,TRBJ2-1,TGCGCCAGCAGCTTGTCCCTAAGACTAGCCAGTGAGCAGTTCTTC,CASSLSLRLASEQFF
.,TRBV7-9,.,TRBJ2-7,TGTGCCAGCAGCACCCGAGGGGGGGTGGGCCTGTACGAGCAGTACTTC,CASSTRGGVGLYEQYF
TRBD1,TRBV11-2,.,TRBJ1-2,TGTGCCAGCAGCACCCGACAGGGGAATGGCTACACCTTC,CASSTRQGNGYTF
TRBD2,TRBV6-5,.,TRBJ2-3,TGTGCCAGCAGTTACTCGGGACTAGCCGGGCCAGATACGCAGTATTTT,CASSYSGLAGPDTQYF
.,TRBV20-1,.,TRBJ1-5,TGCAGTGCGGGGGGAGATCAGCCCCAGCATTTT,CSAGGDQPQHF
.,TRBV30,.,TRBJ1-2,TGTGCCTGCCGCCAGGCAAACTATGGCTACACCTTC,CACRQANYGYTF